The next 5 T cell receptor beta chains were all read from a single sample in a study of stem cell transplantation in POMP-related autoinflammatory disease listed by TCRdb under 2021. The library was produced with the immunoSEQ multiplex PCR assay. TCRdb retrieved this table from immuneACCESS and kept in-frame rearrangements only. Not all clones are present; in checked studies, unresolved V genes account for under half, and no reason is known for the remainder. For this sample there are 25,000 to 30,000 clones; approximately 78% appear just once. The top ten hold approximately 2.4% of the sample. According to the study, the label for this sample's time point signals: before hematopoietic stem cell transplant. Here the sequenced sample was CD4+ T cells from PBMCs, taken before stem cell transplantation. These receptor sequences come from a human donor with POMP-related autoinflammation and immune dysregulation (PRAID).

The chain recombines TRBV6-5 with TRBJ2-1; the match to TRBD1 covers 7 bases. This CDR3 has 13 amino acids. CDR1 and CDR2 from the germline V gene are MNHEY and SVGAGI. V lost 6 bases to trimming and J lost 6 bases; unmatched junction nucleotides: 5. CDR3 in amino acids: CASSPWTGNEQFF. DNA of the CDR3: TGTGCCAGCAGCCCCTGGACAGGCAATGAGCAGTTCTTC.

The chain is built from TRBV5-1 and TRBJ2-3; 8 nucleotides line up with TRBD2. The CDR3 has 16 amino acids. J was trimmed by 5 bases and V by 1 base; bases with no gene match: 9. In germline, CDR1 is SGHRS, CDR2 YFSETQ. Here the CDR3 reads CASSLKSGRGQDTQYF. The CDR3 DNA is TGCGCCAGCAGCTTGAAAAGCGGGAGAGGCCAAGATACGCAGTATTTT.

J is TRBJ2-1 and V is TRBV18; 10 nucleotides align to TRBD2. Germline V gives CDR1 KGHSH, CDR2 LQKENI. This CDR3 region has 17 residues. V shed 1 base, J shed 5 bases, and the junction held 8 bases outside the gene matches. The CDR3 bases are TGTGCCAGCTCACCACTCACTAGCGGGACCGGGGACAATGAGCAGTTCTTC. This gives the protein CASSPLTSGTGDNEQFF. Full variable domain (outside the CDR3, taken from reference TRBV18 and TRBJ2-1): NAGVMQNPRHLVRRRGQEARLRCSPMKGHSHVYWYRQLPEEGLKFMVYLQKENIIDESGMPKERFSAEFPKEGPSILRIQQVVRGDSAAYFCASSPLTSGTGDNEQFFGPGTRLTVL.

DNA for the CDR3: TGTGCCAGCAGTCGGACTAGCGGGAGCCCAGATACGCAGTATTTT. Translated, it gives CASSRTSGSPDTQYF. The chain has TRBV28 and TRBJ2-3; 13 bases align to TRBD2. CDR3 length: 15 amino acids. Germline V gene data show CDR1 as MDHEN and CDR2 as SYDVKM. J was trimmed by 4 bases and V by 5 bases; bases with no gene match: 3.

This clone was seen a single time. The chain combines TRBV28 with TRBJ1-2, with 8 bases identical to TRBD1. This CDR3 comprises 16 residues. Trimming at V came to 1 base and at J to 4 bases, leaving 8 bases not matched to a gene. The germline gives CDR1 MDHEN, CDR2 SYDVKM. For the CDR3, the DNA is TGTGCCAGCAGTTTATTGGGACAGGACTACCTCTATGGCTACACCTTC. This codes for CASSLLGQDYLYGYTF.